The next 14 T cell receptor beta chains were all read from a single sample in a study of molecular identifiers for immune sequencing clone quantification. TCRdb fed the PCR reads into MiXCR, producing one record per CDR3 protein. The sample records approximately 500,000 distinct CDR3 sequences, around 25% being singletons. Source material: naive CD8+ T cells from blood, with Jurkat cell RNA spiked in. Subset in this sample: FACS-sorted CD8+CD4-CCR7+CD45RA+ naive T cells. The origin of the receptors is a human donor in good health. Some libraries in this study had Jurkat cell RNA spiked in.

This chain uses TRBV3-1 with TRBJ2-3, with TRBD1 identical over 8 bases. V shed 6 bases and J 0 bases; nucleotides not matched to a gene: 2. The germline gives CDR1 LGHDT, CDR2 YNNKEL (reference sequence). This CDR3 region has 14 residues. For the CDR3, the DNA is TGTGCCAGCAGGGGACAGGATAGCACAGATACGCAGTATTTT. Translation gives CASRGQDSTDTQYF.

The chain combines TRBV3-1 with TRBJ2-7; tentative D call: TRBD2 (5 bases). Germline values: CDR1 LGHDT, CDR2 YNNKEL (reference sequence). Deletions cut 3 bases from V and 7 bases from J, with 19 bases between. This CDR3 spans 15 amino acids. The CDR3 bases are TGTGCCAGCAGCCAGGGGAGCAGCTACCCAGATGAGCAGTACTTC. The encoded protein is CASSQGSSYPDEQYF.

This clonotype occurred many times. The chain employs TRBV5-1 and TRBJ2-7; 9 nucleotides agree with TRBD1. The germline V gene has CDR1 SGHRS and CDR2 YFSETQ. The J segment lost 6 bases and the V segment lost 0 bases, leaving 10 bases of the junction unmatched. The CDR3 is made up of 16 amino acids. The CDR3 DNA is TGCGCCAGCAGCTTGGGACCGGGACAGGGAAAGGCCGAGCAGTACTTC. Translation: CASSLGPGQGKAEQYF.

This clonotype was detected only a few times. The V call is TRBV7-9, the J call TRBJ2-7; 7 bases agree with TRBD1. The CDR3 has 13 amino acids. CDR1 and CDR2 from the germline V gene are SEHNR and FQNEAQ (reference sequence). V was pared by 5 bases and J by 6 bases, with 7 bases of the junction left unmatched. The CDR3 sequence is CASSTGTVSEQYF. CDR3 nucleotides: TGTGCCAGCAGCACCGGGACAGTTTCCGAGCAGTACTTC.

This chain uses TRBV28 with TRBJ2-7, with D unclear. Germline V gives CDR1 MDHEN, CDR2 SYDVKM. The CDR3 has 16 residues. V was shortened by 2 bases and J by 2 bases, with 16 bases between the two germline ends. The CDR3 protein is CASSLPGDTSPYEQYF. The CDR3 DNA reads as TGTGCCAGCAGTTTACCCGGCGACACCTCTCCCTACGAGCAGTACTTC.

CDR3 region: CASSSSNLGQGTYEQYF. As DNA, the CDR3 is TGTGCCAGCAGCTCCTCAAATCTGGGACAGGGGACCTACGAGCAGTACTTC. V is TRBV6-6 and J is TRBJ2-7, with TRBD1 matching 10 bases. Germline lookup yields CDR1 MNHNY and CDR2 SVGAGI (reference sequence). V lost 6 bases and J lost 2; bases outside the gene matches: 13. The CDR3 is made up of 17 amino acids.

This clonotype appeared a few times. The CDR3 DNA is TGCAGTGCTAGAGGACTAGTTTTCGAGCAGTACTTC. Translating gives CSARGLVFEQYF. This rearrangement joins TRBV20-1 to TRBJ2-7, with D possibly matching TRBD2 (6 bases). CDR1 and CDR2 from the germline V gene are DFQATT and SNEGSKA (reference sequence). Trimming cost V 1 base and J 6 bases, with 10 bases left between them. This CDR3 region has 12 residues.

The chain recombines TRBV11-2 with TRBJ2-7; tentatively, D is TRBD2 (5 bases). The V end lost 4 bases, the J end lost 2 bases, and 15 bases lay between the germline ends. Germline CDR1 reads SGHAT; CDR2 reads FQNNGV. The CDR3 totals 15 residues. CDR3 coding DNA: TGTGCCAGCAGCTATTCGTTTAGCGTTACCTACGAGCAGTACTTC. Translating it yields CASSYSFSVTYEQYF.

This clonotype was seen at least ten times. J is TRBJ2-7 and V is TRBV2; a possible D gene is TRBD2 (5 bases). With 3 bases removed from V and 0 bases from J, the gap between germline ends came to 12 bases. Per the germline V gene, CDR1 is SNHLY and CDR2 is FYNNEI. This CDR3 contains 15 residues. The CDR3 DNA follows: TGTGCCAGCAGTGATTTGGAGGAGACCTCCTACGAGCAGTACTTC. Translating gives CASSDLEETSYEQYF.

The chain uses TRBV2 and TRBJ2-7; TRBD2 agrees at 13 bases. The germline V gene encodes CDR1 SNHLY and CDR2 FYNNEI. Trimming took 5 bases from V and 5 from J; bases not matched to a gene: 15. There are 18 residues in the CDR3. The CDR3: CASSRQTSGRPVLDEQYF. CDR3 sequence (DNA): TGTGCCAGCAGTAGGCAGACTAGCGGGAGGCCCGTTCTCGACGAGCAGTACTTC.

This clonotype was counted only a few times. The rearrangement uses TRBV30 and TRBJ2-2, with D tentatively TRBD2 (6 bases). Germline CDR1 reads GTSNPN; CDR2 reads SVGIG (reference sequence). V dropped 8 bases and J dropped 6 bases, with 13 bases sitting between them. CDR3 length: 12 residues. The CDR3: CAGPAGAGELFF. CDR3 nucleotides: TGTGCCGGCCCAGCGGGCGCCGGGGAGCTGTTTTTT.

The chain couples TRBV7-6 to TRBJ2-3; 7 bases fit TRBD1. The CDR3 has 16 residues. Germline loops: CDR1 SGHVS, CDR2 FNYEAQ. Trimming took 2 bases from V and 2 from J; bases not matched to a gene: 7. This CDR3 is CASSLPGQVNTDTQYF. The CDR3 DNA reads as TGTGCCAGCAGCTTACCCGGACAGGTCAACACAGATACGCAGTATTTT.

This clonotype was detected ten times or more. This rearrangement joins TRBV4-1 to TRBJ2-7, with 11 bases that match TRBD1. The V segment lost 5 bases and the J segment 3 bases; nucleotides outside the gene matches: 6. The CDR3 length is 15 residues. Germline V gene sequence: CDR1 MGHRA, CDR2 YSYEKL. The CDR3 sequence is CASSTLGTGGYEQYF. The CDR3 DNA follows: TGCGCCAGCAGCACCCTAGGGACAGGGGGCTACGAGCAGTACTTC.

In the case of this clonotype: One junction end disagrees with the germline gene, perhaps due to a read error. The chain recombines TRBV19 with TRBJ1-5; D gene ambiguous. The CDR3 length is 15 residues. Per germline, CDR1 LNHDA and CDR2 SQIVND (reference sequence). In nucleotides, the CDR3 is TGTGCAAGTACCGTGGACTCCTATAGCAATCAGCCCCAGCATTTT. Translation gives CASTVDSYSNQPQHF.